This TCR beta chain was recorded in a study of blood T cells in healthy people across ages. Sample-barcoded 5' priming and a J-beta primer mix drove a second PCR of roughly 7 to 11 cycles. The template-switch adaptor, which had 12 random nucleotides, put a tag on each cDNA molecule. A single record per CDR3 protein comes from TCRdb applying MiXCR to the 5' RACE reads. The data hold 780,000 or so distinct CDR3 sequences, with approximately 60% observed a single time. Study-wide points: Per million T cells, the diversity of TCR beta decreased roughly linearly as age advanced. Versus aged donors, long-lived donors had higher diversity and more naive CD4+ cells.

Concerning this clonotype itself: What it recognizes is unknown.

CDR3 length: 16 amino acids. Germline lookup yields CDR1 DFQATT and CDR2 SNEGSKA (reference sequence). V lost 0 bases and J lost 0, with 12 bases in between. This receptor was taken from a man in his forties or fifties in good health. The genes are TRBV20-1 and TRBJ2-1; TRBD2 is a possible D gene (5 bases). The sequenced sample was blood. CDR3 nucleotides: TGCAGTGCTAGAGAACTAGTCGCTACCTCCTACAATGAGCAGTTCTTC. Residues: CSARELVATSYNEQFF.